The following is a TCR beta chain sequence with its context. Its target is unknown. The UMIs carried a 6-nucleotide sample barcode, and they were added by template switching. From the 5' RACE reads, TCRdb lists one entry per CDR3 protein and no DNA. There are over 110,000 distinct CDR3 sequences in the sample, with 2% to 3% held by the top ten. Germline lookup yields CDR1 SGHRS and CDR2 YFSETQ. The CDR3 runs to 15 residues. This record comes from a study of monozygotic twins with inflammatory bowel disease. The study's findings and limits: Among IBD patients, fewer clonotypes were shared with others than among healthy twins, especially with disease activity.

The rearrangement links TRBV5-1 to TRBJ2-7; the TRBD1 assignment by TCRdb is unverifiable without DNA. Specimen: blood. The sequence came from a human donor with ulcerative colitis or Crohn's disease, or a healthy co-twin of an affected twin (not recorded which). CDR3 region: CASSLTLTGSYEQYF.